Below, 8 T cell receptor beta chains from the same sample are listed, as sequenced in a study of identical twins. TCRdb passed the 5' RACE reads through MiXCR, listing each CDR3 protein once. The sample yields about 1.7 million distinct CDR3 sequences, under 35% seen once. The sequencing sample was made of cord blood. The receptors here all came from a newborn girl in good health.

This sequence joins TRBV25-1 and TRBJ2-1; TRBD2 matches 10 bases. The CDR3 has 17 amino acids. V lost 4 bases to trimming and J lost 4 bases; unmatched junction nucleotides: 10. Looked up from germline, CDR1 is MGHDK and CDR2 is SYGVNS. The CDR3 loop is CASSGLGGLANYNEQFF. The CDR3 nucleotides are TGTGCCAGCAGTGGATTAGGGGGACTAGCGAATTACAATGAGCAGTTCTTC.

This clonotype turned up a few times. The gene calls are TRBV4-1 and TRBJ2-6, with 7 bases matching TRBD1. The V gene's germline CDR1 is MGHRA and CDR2 YSYEKL. This CDR3 region has 19 residues. Trimming took 0 bases from V and 0 from J; bases not matched to a gene: 8. In nucleotides, the CDR3 is TGCGCCAGCAGCCAAGATGGTGGGGACAGAGGCTCTGGGGCCAACGTCCTGACTTTC. Translating it yields CASSQDGGDRGSGANVLTF.

This chain joins TRBV16 and TRBJ2-1; a weak D match, TRBD2 (5 bases). V dropped 0 bases and J dropped 3 bases, with 9 bases sitting between them. This CDR3 is 15 amino acids long. The germline gives CDR1 KGHSY, CDR2 FQNENV. CDR3: CASSQSHGLYNEQFF. The CDR3 nucleotides read TGTGCCAGCAGCCAATCGCATGGACTCTACAATGAGCAGTTCTTC.

This clonotype came up a few times. The chain uses TRBV20-1 and TRBJ2-1; D is perhaps TRBD1 (6 bases). V lost 1 base, J lost 10 bases, and 20 bases lay in between. The CDR3 runs to 15 residues. The germline V gene has CDR1 DFQATT and CDR2 SNEGSKA (reference sequence). CDR3 residues: CSARVHRDNSYEQFF. For the CDR3, the DNA is TGCAGTGCTAGAGTCCATCGGGACAACTCCTACGAGCAGTTCTTC.

This clonotype was detected a few times. The genes are TRBV5-6 and TRBJ2-3, with 14 bases lining up with TRBD2. Germline loops: CDR1 SGHDT, CDR2 YYEEEE. The CDR3 runs to 16 residues. With V trimmed by 3 bases and J by 8 bases, 8 bases remained unmatched. This chain's CDR3 is CASSSQGLAGVGTQYF. CDR3 DNA sequence: TGTGCCAGCAGCTCACAGGGACTAGCGGGAGTTGGTACGCAGTATTTT.

The table lists this clonotype with a few counts. This chain joins TRBV6-1 and TRBJ1-2; 7 bases line up with TRBD1. The CDR3 totals 14 residues. CDR1 and CDR2 (germline): MNHNS, SASEGT. The J segment lost 4 bases and the V segment lost 2 bases, leaving 4 bases of the junction unmatched. The CDR3 nucleotides are TGTGCCAGCAGTGAATCAGGGGGTAGCTATGGCTACACCTTC. Its protein product is CASSESGGSYGYTF.

This clonotype was recorded a few times. The chain joins TRBV5-1 to TRBJ1-1, with D unresolved. CDR3 size: 16 residues. The V and J ends lost 0 bases and 4 bases respectively, with 16 bases between them. Germline-derived CDR1 and CDR2 are SGHRS and YFSETQ. CDR3: CASSLGGRVRRTEAFF. The CDR3 nucleotides are TGCGCCAGCAGCTTGGGAGGCCGGGTGAGGCGCACTGAAGCTTTCTTT.

This clonotype was recorded a few times. The chain combines TRBV5-1 with TRBJ2-1; D gene unclear. Germline loops: CDR1 SGHRS, CDR2 YFSETQ. Between the trimmed V and J ends, which lost 4 bases and 6 bases, there was a span of 11 bases. This CDR3 has 13 amino acids. The CDR3: CASSRRPPNEQFF. CDR3 coding DNA: TGCGCCAGCAGCCGCCGACCACCCAATGAGCAGTTCTTC. The full variable domain, with the rest looked up from reference TRBV5-1 and TRBJ2-1, is KAGVTQTPRYLIKTRGQQVTLSCSPISGHRSVSWYQQTPGQGLQFLFEYFSETQRNKGNFPGRFSGRQFSNSRSEMNVSTLELGDSALYLCASSRRPPNEQFFGPGTRLTVL.